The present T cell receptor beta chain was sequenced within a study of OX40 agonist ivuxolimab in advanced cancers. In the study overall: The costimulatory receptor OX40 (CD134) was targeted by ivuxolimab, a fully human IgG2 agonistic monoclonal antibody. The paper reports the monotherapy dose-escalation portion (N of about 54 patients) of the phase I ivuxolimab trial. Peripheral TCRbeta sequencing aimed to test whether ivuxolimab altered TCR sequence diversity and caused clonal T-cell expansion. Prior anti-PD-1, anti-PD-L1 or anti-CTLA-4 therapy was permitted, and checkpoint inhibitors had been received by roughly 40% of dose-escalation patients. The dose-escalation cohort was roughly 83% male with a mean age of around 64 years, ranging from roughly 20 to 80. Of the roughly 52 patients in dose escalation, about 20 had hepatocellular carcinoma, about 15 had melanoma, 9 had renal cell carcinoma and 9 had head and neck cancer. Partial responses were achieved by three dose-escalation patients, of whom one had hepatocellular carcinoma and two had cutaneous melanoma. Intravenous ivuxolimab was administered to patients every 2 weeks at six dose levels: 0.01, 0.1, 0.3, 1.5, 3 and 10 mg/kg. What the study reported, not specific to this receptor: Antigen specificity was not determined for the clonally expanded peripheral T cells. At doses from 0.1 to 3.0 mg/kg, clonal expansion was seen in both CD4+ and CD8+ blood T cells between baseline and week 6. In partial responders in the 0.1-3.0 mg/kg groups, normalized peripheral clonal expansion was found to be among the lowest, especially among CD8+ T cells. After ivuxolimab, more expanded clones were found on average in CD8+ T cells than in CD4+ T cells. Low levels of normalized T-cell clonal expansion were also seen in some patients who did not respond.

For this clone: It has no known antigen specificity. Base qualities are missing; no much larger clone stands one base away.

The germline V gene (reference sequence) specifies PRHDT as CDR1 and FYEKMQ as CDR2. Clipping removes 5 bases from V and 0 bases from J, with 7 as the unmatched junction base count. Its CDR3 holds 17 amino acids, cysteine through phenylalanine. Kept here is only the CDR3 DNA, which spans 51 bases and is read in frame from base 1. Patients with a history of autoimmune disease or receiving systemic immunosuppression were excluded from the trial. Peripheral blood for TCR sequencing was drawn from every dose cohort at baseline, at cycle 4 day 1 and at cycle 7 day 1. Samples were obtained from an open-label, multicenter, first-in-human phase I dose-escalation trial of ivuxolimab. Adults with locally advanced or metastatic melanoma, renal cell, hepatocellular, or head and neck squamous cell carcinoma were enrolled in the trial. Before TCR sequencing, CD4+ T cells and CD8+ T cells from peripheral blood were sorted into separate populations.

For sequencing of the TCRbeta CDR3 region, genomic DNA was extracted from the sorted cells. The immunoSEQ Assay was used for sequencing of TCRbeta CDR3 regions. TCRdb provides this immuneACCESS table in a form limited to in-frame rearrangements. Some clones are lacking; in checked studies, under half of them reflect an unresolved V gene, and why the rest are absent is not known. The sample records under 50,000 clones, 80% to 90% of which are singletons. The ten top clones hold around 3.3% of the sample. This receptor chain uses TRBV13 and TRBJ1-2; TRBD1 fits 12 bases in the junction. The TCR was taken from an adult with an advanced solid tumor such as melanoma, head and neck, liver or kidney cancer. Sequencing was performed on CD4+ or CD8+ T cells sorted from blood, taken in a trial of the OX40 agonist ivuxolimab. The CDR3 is CASSRGTGGLSNYGYTF. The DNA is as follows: TGTGCCAGCAGCCGCGGGACAGGGGGCTTATCTAACTATGGCTACACCTTC.